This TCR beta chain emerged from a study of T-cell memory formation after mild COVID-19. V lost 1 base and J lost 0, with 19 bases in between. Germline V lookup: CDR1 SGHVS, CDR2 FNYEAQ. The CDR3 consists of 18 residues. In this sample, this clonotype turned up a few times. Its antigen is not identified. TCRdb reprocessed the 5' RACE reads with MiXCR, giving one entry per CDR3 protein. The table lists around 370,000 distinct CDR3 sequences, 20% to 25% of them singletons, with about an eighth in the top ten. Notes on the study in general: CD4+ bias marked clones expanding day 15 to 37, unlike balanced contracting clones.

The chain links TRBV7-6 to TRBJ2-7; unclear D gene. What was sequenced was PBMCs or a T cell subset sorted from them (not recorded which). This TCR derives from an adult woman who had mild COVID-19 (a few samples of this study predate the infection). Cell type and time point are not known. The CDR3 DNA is TGTGCCAGCAGCTTAGGTGGACCCACAACCCTCGGCTCCTACGAGCAGTACTTC. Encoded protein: CASSLGGPTTLGSYEQYF.